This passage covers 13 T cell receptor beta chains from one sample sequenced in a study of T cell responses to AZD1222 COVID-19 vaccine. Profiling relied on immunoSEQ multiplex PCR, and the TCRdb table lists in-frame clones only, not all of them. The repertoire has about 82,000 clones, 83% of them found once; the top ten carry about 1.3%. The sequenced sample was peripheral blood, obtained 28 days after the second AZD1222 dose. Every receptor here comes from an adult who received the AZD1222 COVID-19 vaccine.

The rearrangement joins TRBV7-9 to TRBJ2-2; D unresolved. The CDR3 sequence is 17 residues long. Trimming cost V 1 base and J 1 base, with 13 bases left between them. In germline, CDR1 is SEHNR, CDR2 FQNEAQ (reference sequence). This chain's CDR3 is CASSLGWAEQNTGELFF. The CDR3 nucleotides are TGTGCCAGCAGCTTAGGATGGGCGGAGCAGAACACCGGGGAGCTGTTTTTT.

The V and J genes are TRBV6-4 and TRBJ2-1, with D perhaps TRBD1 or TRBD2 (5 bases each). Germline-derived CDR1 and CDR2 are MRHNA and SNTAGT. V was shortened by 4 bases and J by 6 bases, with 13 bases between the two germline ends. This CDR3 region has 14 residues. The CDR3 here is CASSGFGTPNEQFF. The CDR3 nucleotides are TGTGCCAGCAGTGGTTTCGGGACGCCCAATGAGCAGTTCTTC.

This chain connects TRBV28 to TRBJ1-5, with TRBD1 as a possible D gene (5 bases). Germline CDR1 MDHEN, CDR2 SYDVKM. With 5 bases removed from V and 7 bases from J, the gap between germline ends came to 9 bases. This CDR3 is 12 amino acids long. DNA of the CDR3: TGTGCCAGCAGTCCCCGACAGCAGCCCCAGCATTTT. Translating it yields CASSPRQQPQHF.

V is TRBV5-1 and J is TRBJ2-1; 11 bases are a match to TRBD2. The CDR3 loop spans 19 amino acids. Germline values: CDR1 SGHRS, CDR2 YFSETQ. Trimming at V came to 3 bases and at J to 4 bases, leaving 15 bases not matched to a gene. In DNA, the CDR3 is TGCGCCAGCAGCTCCCCCCCGGGGGGTAGCGGGAGGGAATACAATGAGCAGTTCTTC. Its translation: CASSSPPGGSGREYNEQFF.

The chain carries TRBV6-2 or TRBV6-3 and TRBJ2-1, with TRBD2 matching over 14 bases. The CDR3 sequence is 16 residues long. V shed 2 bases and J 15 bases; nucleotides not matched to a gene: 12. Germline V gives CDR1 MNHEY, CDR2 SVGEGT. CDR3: CASSYPSGGLAGETFF. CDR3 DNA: TGTGCCAGCAGTTACCCCTCAGGGGGACTAGCGGGAGAAACGTTCTTC.

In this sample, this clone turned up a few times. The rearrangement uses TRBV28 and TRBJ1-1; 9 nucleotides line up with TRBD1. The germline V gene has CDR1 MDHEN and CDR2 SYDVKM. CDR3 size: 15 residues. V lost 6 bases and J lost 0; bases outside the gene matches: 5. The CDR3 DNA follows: TGTGCCAGCAGGCCGGACAGGGGATTGAACACTGAAGCTTTCTTT. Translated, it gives CASRPDRGLNTEAFF.

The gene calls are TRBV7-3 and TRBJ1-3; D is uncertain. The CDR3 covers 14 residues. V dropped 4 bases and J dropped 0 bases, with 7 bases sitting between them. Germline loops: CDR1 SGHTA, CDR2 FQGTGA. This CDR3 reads CASSSTNSGNTIYF. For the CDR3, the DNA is TGTGCCAGCAGCTCGACGAACTCTGGAAACACCATATATTTT.

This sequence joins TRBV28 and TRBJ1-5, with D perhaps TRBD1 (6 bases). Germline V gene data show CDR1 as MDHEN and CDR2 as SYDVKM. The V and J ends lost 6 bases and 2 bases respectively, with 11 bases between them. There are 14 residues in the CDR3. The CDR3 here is CASSQGNRNQPQHF. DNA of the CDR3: TGTGCCAGCAGCCAGGGGAATCGCAATCAGCCCCAGCATTTT.

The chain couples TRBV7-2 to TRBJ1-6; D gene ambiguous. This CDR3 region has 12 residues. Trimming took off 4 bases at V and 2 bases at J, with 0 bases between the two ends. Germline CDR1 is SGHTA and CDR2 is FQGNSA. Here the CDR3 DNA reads TGTGCCAGCAGCTCCTATAATTCACCCCTCCACTTT. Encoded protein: CASSSYNSPLHF. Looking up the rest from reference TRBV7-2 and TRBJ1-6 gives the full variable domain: GAGVSQSPSNKVTEKGKDVELRCDPISGHTALYWYRQSLGQGLEFLIYFQGNSAPDKSGLPSDRFSAERTGGSVSTLTIQRTQQEDSAVYLCASSSYNSPLHFGNGTRLTVT.

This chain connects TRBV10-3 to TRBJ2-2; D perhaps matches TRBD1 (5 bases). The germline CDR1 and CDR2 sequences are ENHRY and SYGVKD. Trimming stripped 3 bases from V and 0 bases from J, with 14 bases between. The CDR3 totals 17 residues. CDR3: CAISESGAGTNTGELFF. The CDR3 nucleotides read TGTGCCATCAGTGAATCAGGAGCAGGGACGAACACCGGGGAGCTGTTTTTT.

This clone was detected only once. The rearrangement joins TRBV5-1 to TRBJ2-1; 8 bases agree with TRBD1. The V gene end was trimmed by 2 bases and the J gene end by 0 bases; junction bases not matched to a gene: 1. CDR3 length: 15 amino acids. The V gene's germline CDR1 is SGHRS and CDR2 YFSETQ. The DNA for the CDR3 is TGCGCCAGCAGCTTTACAGGGGGCTCCTACAATGAGCAGTTCTTC. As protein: CASSFTGGSYNEQFF.

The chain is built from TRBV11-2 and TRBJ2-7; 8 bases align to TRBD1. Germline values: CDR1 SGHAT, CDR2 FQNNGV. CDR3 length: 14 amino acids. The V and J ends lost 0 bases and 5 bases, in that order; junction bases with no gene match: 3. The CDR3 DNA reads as TGTGCCAGCAGCTTAGATTGGGACAGGAACGAGCAGTACTTC. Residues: CASSLDWDRNEQYF.

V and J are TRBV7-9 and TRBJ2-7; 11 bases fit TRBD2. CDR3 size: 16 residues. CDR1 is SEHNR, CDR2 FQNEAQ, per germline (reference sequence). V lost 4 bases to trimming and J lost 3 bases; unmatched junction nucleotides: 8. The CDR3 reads CASSSPSGTSGYEQYF. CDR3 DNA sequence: TGTGCCAGCAGCTCCCCTTCCGGGACTAGCGGCTACGAGCAGTACTTC.